This TCR beta chain comes out of a study of blood T cells in healthy people across ages. Only a few counts were recorded for this clonotype. Through a sample-barcoded 5' primer and a J-beta primer mix, a second PCR was run for about 6 to 12 cycles. TCRdb redid the calling of the 5' RACE reads with MiXCR, one entry per CDR3 protein. The data hold 780,000 or so distinct CDR3 sequences, with 20% to 30% observed a single time. These records were also assigned to another study, of T cells of mothers and their children.

This sequence was found in a boy aged 10-17 years in good health. The sample comprised blood.

CDR3 in DNA: TGTGCCAGCAGCTCCCTACAGTTAACCGAGAATGGCTACACCTTC. It translates to CASSSLQLTENGYTF. The rearrangement joins TRBV7-9 to TRBJ1-2; unclear D gene. Trimming cost V 4 bases and J 6 bases, with 18 bases left between them. CDR1 is SEHNR and CDR2 is FQNEAQ in the germline V gene (reference sequence). The CDR3 has 15 amino acids. Full variable domain (outside the CDR3, taken from reference TRBV7-9 and TRBJ1-2): DTGVSQNPRHKITKRGQNVTFRCDPISEHNRLYWYRQTLGQGPEFLTYFQNEAQLEKSRLLSDRFSAERPKGSFSTLEIQRTEQGDSAMYLCASSSLQLTENGYTFGSGTRLTVV.